Presented here are 8 T cell receptor beta chains from one specimen sequenced in a study of shared clonotypes between healthy human individuals. The repertoire was sequenced with immunoSEQ multiplex PCR; TCRdb's copy has only in-frame clones and lacks some. The sample has 2,500,000 or so clones, roughly 93% seen once; the top ten hold 0.35% to 0.45%. Source material: naive CD4+ T cells from PBMCs. Subset reported: CD45RA+ positively selected. Source of these receptors: a man younger than 30 in good health. Some clones in this sample may be carry-over from other donors' samples.

This sequence joins TRBV9 and TRBJ2-1, with TRBD2 matching 8 bases. CDR1 SGDLS and CDR2 YYNGEE come from the germline V gene. CDR3 length: 14 residues. Trimming removed 7 bases from V and 1 base from J; junction bases left unmatched: 4. CDR3 coding DNA: TGTGCCAGCGGGCGGGAGGTATCCTACAATGAGCAGTTCTTC. Encoded protein: CASGREVSYNEQFF.

This rearrangement joins TRBV28 to TRBJ2-5, with D possibly matching TRBD2 (5 bases). The germline V gene encodes CDR1 MDHEN and CDR2 SYDVKM. The CDR3 covers 11 residues. The germline V and J ends were trimmed by 5 bases and 10 bases, with 11 bases remaining between them. The CDR3 DNA is TGTGCCAGCAGTCCTTACGGGGTCCAGTACTTC. Its translation is CASSPYGVQYF.

The chain recombines TRBV28 with TRBJ2-6, with D hard to call. The CDR3 spans 14 residues. The germline V gene encodes CDR1 MDHEN and CDR2 SYDVKM. V was pared by 5 bases and J by 0 bases, with 5 bases between. The CDR3 protein is CASSEDSGANVLTF. The CDR3 DNA is TGTGCCAGCAGTGAGGACTCTGGGGCCAACGTCCTGACTTTC.

The chain employs TRBV7-2 and TRBJ1-2, with D perhaps TRBD1 (6 bases). Germline CDR1 reads SGHTA; CDR2 reads FQGNSA. The CDR3 is 15 residues long. Trimming pared 1 base from V and 7 bases from J, leaving 16 bases between. The CDR3 region has the DNA TGTGCCAGCAGCTTAGAGGGGGGTTTAGTGGGTGGCTACACCTTC. The encoded protein is CASSLEGGLVGGYTF.

The CDR3 reads CASGRDSDNSPLHF. CDR3 bases: TGTGCCAGCGGCCGGGACAGTGATAATTCACCCCTCCACTTT. The gene calls are TRBV2 and TRBJ1-6, with TRBD1 matching over 7 bases. Germline trimming cut 8 bases from V and 5 bases from J; bases unmatched to any gene: 6. Per germline, CDR1 SNHLY and CDR2 FYNNEI. The CDR3 contains 14 residues.

The chain couples TRBV28 to TRBJ1-2, with D unclear. V was clipped by 1 base and J by 0 bases, with 9 bases between them. This CDR3 region has 15 residues. Germline V gene sequence: CDR1 MDHEN, CDR2 SYDVKM. CDR3 DNA sequence: TGTGCCAGCAGTTTATCCTCGGGTCCTAACTATGGCTACACCTTC. It is translated as CASSLSSGPNYGYTF.

The V call is TRBV19, the J call TRBJ1-5, with 8 bases matching TRBD1. Germline CDR1 reads LNHDA; CDR2 reads SQIVND (reference sequence). V dropped 3 bases and J dropped 6; count of bases not matched to a gene: 10. This CDR3 spans 16 amino acids. The chain's CDR3 is CASSIIWAGGVQPQHF. CDR3 in DNA: TGTGCCAGTAGTATCATATGGGCAGGGGGCGTTCAGCCCCAGCATTTT. The variable domain in full, with the rest retrieved from reference TRBV19 and TRBJ1-5, is DGGITQSPKYLFRKEGQNVTLSCEQNLNHDAMYWYRQDPGQGLRLIYYSQIVNDFQKGDIAEGYSVSREKKESFPLTVTSAQKNPTAFYLCASSIIWAGGVQPQHFGDGTRLSIL.

V is TRBV5-4 and J is TRBJ2-7; D might be TRBD1 (5 bases). The CDR3 consists of 14 residues. Deletions cut 4 bases from V and 2 bases from J, with 13 bases between. Per germline, CDR1 SGHNT and CDR2 YYREEE (reference sequence). CDR3: CASSPWGTPYEQYF. DNA for the CDR3: TGTGCCAGCAGCCCGTGGGGCACGCCCTACGAGCAGTACTTC.